This T cell receptor (beta chain) was retrieved from a study of PD-L1 blockade in urothelial cancer. Across the study: Of around 31 patients, fewer than 27 were males with bladder-origin urothelial cancer. Counts from blood samples showed a median of about 140,000 T cells.

Assay used: immunoSEQ multiplex PCR; TCRdb lists only in-frame clones, some missing. The repertoire holds about 100,000 clones, with around 85% as singletons. V was trimmed by 1 base and J by 0 bases, leaving 6 bases between them. CDR3 size: 15 residues. From germline, CDR1 is LGHNA and CDR2 YNFKEQ. Specimen: PBMCs, collected around atezolizumab (anti-PD-L1) treatment. The source is a middle-aged man with urothelial cancer. This chain links TRBV4-2 with TRBJ2-2; TRBD2 might be the D (5 bases). The CDR3 protein is CASSQVAPNTGELFF. Written as DNA, the CDR3 is TGTGCCAGCAGCCAAGTAGCGCCGAACACCGGGGAGCTGTTTTTT.